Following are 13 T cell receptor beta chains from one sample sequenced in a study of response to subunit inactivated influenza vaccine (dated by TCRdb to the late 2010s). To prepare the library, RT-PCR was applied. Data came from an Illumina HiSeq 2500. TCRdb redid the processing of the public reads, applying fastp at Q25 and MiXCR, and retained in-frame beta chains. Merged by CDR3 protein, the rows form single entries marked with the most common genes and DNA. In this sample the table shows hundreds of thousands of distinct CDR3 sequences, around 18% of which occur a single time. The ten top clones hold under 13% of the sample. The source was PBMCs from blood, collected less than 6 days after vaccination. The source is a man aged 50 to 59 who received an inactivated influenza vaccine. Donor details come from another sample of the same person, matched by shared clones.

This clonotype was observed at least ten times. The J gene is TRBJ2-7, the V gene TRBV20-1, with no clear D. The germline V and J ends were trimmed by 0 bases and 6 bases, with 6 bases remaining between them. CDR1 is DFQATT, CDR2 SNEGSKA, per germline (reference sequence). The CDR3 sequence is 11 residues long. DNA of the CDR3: TGCAGTGCTAGAGATACGCCCGAGCAGTACTTC. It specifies CSARDTPEQYF.

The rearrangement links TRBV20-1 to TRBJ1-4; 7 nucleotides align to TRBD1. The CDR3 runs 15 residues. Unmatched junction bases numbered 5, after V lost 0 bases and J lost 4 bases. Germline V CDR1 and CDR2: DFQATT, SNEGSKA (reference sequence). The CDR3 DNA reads TGCAGTGCTAGAGATCATGGGACAGTTAATGAAAAACTGTTTTTT. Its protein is CSARDHGTVNEKLFF.

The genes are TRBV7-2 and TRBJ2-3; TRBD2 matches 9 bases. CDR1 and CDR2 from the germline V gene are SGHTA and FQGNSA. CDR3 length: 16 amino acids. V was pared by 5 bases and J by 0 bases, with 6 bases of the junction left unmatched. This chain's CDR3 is CASSPELAGSTDTQYF. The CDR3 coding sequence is TGTGCCAGCAGCCCGGAGCTAGCGGGAAGCACAGATACGCAGTATTTT.

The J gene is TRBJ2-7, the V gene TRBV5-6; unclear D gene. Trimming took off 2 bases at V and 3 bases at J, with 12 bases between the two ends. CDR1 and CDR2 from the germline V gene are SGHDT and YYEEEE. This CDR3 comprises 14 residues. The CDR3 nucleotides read TGTGCCAGCAGCTTCTCCAGGAGACACTACGAGCAGTACTTC. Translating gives CASSFSRRHYEQYF.

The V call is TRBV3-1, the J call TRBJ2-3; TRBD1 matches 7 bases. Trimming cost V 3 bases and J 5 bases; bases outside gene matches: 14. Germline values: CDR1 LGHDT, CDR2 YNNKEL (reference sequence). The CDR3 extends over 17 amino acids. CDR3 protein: CASSHTHGTGVGDTQYF. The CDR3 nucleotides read TGTGCCAGCAGCCACACACACGGAACAGGGGTAGGAGATACGCAGTATTTT.

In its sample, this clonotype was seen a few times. CDR3 nucleotide sequence: TGTGCCAGCAGCCAAGATAGCGGGGGGGCACCCCTCCACTTT. Translated: CASSQDSGGAPLHF. The V gene is TRBV4-2, the J gene TRBJ1-6; TRBD1 is a possible D gene (5 bases). The CDR3 sequence is 14 residues long. Germline V gives CDR1 LGHNA, CDR2 YNFKEQ. With 0 bases removed from V and 11 bases from J, the gap between germline ends came to 11 bases.

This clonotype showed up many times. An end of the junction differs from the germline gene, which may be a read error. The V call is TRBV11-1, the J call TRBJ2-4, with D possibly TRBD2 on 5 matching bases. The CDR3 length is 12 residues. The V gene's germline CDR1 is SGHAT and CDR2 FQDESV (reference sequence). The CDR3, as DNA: TGTGCCAGCAGCTTTGTCGGTAGCGCCACGAACTTC. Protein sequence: CASSFVGSATNF.

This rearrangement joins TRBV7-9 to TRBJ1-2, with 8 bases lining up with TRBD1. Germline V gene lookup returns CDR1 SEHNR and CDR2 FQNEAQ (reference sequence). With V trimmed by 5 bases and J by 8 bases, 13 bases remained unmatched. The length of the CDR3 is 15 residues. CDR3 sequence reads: CASSLLRTGPTGYTF. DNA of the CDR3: TGTGCCAGCAGCCTCCTACGGACAGGGCCGACGGGCTACACCTTC.

The chain's CDR3 is CASINGHPGADTQYF. In DNA, the CDR3 is TGTGCCAGCATCAACGGACACCCCGGGGCAGATACGCAGTATTTT. The chain combines TRBV6-1 with TRBJ2-3; D is perhaps TRBD1 or TRBD2 (5 bases each). In germline, CDR1 is MNHNS, CDR2 SASEGT. The V end was cut by 7 bases, the J end by 4 bases, with 18 bases between. The CDR3 consists of 15 residues.

CDR3 nucleotides: TGCAGCGTTGAAGGTAGAGCCACTGAAGCTTTCTTT. The encoded protein is CSVEGRATEAFF. This chain joins TRBV29-1 and TRBJ1-1; D unclear. CDR3 length: 12 amino acids. The V and J ends lost 1 base and 4 bases respectively, with 7 bases between them. Germline V lookup: CDR1 SQVTM, CDR2 ANQGSEA. Full variable domain (rest looked up from reference TRBV29-1 and TRBJ1-1): SAVISQKPSRDICQRGTSLTIQCQVDSQVTMMFWYRQQPGQSLTLIATANQGSEATYESGFVIDKFPISRPNLTFSTLTVSNMSPEDSSIYLCSVEGRATEAFFGQGTRLTVV.

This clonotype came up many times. CDR3 loop: CASSYGPTGLGVQPQHF. The CDR3 nucleotides are TGTGCCAGCAGTTACGGACCGACAGGGTTAGGTGTTCAGCCCCAGCATTTT. The rearrangement uses TRBV6-2 or TRBV6-3 and TRBJ1-5; 7 bases align to TRBD1. This CDR3 spans 17 amino acids. J gave up 6 bases and V 2 bases, and 13 bases lay outside the gene matches. CDR1 is MNHEY and CDR2 is SVGEGT in the germline V gene.

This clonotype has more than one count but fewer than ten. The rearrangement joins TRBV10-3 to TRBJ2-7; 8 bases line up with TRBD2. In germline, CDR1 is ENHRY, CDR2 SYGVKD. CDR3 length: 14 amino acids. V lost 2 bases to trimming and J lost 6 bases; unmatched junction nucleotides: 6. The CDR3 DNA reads TGTGCCATCAGTGAGAGCGGGAGAAACCTCGAGCAGTACTTC. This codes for CAISESGRNLEQYF.

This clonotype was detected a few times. The CDR3 DNA is TGTGCCAGCAGCCCTTGGGGACCAGAGGGACTAAATGAGCAGTTCTTC. Translating gives CASSPWGPEGLNEQFF. V and J are TRBV5-6 and TRBJ2-1, with TRBD2 matching over 7 bases. V lost 4 bases to trimming and J lost 7 bases; unmatched junction nucleotides: 14. The CDR3 contains 16 residues. Germline CDR1 reads SGHDT; CDR2 reads YYEEEE.